The 32 T cell receptor beta chains reported below all come from one sample, sequenced in a study of blood T cell repertoires in COVID-19. Clones were read by immunoSEQ multiplex PCR, and TCRdb kept only the in-frame ones, dropping some. The repertoire holds 450,000 to 500,000 clones, approximately 85% seen once, with approximately 2.9% in the top ten. The sequenced material came from peripheral blood. These receptors were taken from a human donor in a cohort sampled during active COVID-19.

The chain links TRBV28 to TRBJ2-5; 9 nucleotides match TRBD2. Germline V gene sequence: CDR1 MDHEN, CDR2 SYDVKM. Germline trimming cut 5 bases from V and 3 bases from J; bases unmatched to any gene: 7. CDR3 length: 15 amino acids. CDR3 nucleotides: TGTGCCAGCAGTCTTAGCGGGAGAGCTAAAGAGACCCAGTACTTC. It encodes CASSLSGRAKETQYF.

The chain links TRBV7-6 to TRBJ1-2, with 8 bases aligning to TRBD1. The CDR3 extends over 14 amino acids. The germline gives CDR1 SGHVS, CDR2 FNYEAQ. Trimming at V came to 5 bases and at J to 7 bases, leaving 9 bases not matched to a gene. The CDR3 sequence: CASSPSPGGFGYTF. The CDR3 bases are TGTGCCAGCAGCCCCAGCCCAGGGGGCTTTGGCTACACCTTC.

The rearrangement uses TRBV13 and TRBJ2-7; D unclear. The CDR3 totals 11 residues. Trimming took off 5 bases at V and 3 bases at J, with 5 bases between the two ends. Germline V gene lookup returns CDR1 PRHDT and CDR2 FYEKMQ (reference sequence). CDR3: CASSPNYEQYF. The CDR3 nucleotides are TGTGCCAGCAGCCCCAACTACGAGCAGTACTTC.

The rearrangement links TRBV4-1 to TRBJ1-5; 7 positions agree with TRBD1. The V gene end was trimmed by 0 bases and the J gene end by 3 bases; junction bases not matched to a gene: 8. CDR1 is MGHRA and CDR2 is YSYEKL in the germline V gene. The CDR3 is 17 residues long. The CDR3 sequence is CASSQESFTGDNQPQHF. The CDR3 coding sequence is TGCGCCAGCAGCCAAGAGAGTTTTACAGGGGACAATCAGCCCCAGCATTTT.

The rearrangement links TRBV20-1 to TRBJ1-1, with 8 bases fitting TRBD1. The ends lost 3 bases at V and 5 bases at J; junction bases unmatched: 14. The length of the CDR3 is 16 residues. CDR1 is DFQATT, CDR2 SNEGSKA, per germline (reference sequence). The CDR3 protein is CSASAGSTGGKTEAFF. The CDR3 nucleotides read TGCAGTGCTAGTGCTGGGTCTACAGGGGGGAAGACTGAAGCTTTCTTT.

The CDR3 protein is CAWSEQGSDGYTF. CDR3 DNA: TGTGCCTGGAGTGAACAGGGTTCTGATGGCTACACCTTC. The chain joins TRBV30 to TRBJ1-2; tentatively, D is TRBD1 (6 bases). The germline gives CDR1 GTSNPN, CDR2 SVGIG (reference sequence). Deletions cut 1 base from V and 6 bases from J, with 12 bases between. This CDR3 spans 13 amino acids.

This rearrangement joins TRBV3-1 (or the pseudogene TRBV3-2) to TRBJ1-3, with D maybe TRBD1 (6 bases). This CDR3 comprises 15 residues. Per the germline V gene, CDR1 is LGHDT and CDR2 is YNNKEL (reference sequence). V gave up 4 bases and J gave up 4 bases, with 14 bases separating them. CDR3: CASSPSGGLGNTIYF. CDR3 in DNA: TGTGCCAGCAGCCCATCCGGGGGGCTCGGAAACACCATATATTTT.

The chain has TRBV19 and TRBJ1-2; 8 bases are shared with TRBD1. V lost 9 bases and J lost 5; bases outside the gene matches: 2. The CDR3 consists of 11 residues. Germline CDR1 LNHDA, CDR2 SQIVND (reference sequence). This CDR3 reads CASGQGYGYTF. The DNA for the CDR3 is TGTGCCAGCGGACAGGGTTATGGCTACACCTTC.

V usage is TRBV7-2 and J usage is TRBJ2-5; no reliable D call. V lost 4 bases to trimming and J lost 3 bases, with 15 bases between them. CDR3 length: 15 residues. The germline gives CDR1 SGHTA, CDR2 FQGNSA. CDR3 DNA: TGTGCCAGCAGCTCCTTAGCAATTCCCGAAGAGACCCAGTACTTC. As protein: CASSSLAIPEETQYF.

The V call is TRBV15, the J call TRBJ1-1; D gene uncertain. CDR3 length equals 15 residues. V dropped 3 bases and J dropped 8 bases, with 19 bases sitting between them. Germline lookup yields CDR1 LNHNV and CDR2 YYDKDF (reference sequence). Here the CDR3 DNA reads TGTGCCACCAGCAGGACCCTCCTACGGGTCCCGGAAGCTTTCTTT. Protein sequence: CATSRTLLRVPEAFF.

This chain uses TRBV10-1 with TRBJ1-1; 11 positions agree with TRBD1. V was pared by 3 bases and J by 4 bases, with 4 bases of the junction left unmatched. The CDR3 is made up of 15 amino acids. Germline loops: CDR1 WNHNN, CDR2 SYGVQD (reference sequence). CDR3 sequence reads: CASSDYGTGGTEAFF. The CDR3 DNA follows: TGCGCCAGCAGTGATTACGGGACAGGGGGCACTGAAGCTTTCTTT.

The chain employs TRBV7-2 and TRBJ2-7; 8 bases agree with TRBD2. This CDR3 has 16 amino acids. V was pared by 9 bases and J by 0 bases, with 13 bases of the junction left unmatched. The germline V gene encodes CDR1 SGHTA and CDR2 FQGNSA. The CDR3 loop is CASTPSSGPASYEQYF. In DNA, the CDR3 is TGTGCCAGTACGCCTTCTAGCGGGCCCGCCTCCTACGAGCAGTACTTC.

Here the CDR3 reads CASLGITGRQQYF. CDR3 coding DNA: TGTGCCAGCCTAGGTATCACGGGGAGGCAGCAGTACTTC. The chain employs TRBV11-2 and TRBJ2-7, with a possible D match to TRBD2 (6 bases). This CDR3 region has 13 residues. V lost 8 bases and J 8 bases, leaving 19 bases between the germline ends. Per the germline V gene, CDR1 is SGHAT and CDR2 is FQNNGV.

The chain is built from TRBV2 and TRBJ2-3, with 11 bases matching TRBD1. V lost 5 bases and J lost 3; bases outside the gene matches: 4. Per the germline V gene, CDR1 is SNHLY and CDR2 is FYNNEI. The CDR3 loop spans 15 amino acids. The DNA for the CDR3 is TGTGCCAGCAGTAGGGGACAGGGGGGGACAGATACGCAGTATTTT. Protein product: CASSRGQGGTDTQYF.

The chain employs TRBV14 and TRBJ1-2; tentative D call: TRBD1 (5 bases). Trimming left V 0 bases short and J 3 bases short, with 17 bases between. The CDR3 extends over 17 amino acids. Germline V gives CDR1 SGHDN, CDR2 FVKESK. The CDR3 reads CASSQDGGGYDYYGYTF. For the CDR3, the DNA is TGTGCCAGCAGCCAAGATGGGGGGGGATACGATTACTATGGCTACACCTTC.

The V call is TRBV18, the J call TRBJ1-1; no clear D. The V end lost 3 bases, the J end lost 10 bases, and 12 bases lay between the germline ends. The CDR3 is 12 amino acids. Germline assignment: CDR1 KGHSH and CDR2 LQKENI. The CDR3 is CASSPDTRGAFF. The CDR3 nucleotides are TGTGCCAGCTCACCCGATACGCGGGGAGCTTTCTTT.

The chain uses TRBV15 and TRBJ2-1; the match to TRBD1 covers 7 bases. Germline trimming cut 4 bases from V and 1 base from J; bases unmatched to any gene: 4. CDR1 is LNHNV, CDR2 YYDKDF, per germline (reference sequence). The CDR3 consists of 15 residues. DNA of the CDR3: TGTGCCACCAGCATTCGACAGGGTTCCTACAATGAGCAGTTCTTC. Protein: CATSIRQGSYNEQFF.

The rearrangement uses TRBV27 and TRBJ1-2; 9 bases are shared with TRBD1. V lost 5 bases, J lost 7 bases, and 11 bases stayed unmatched. Germline V gene lookup returns CDR1 MNHEY and CDR2 SMNVEV (reference sequence). The CDR3 loop spans 15 amino acids. Written as DNA, the CDR3 is TGTGCCAGCAGTGCCCTACCACAGGGGGCGGGTGGCTACACCTTC. Amino acids: CASSALPQGAGGYTF.

The genes are TRBV27 and TRBJ2-7, with 10 bases matching TRBD1. The CDR3 runs to 17 residues. V lost 6 bases to trimming and J lost 3 bases; unmatched junction nucleotides: 14. CDR1 is MNHEY, CDR2 SMNVEV, per germline (reference sequence). Here the CDR3 reads CASRPHQTGGKDYEQYF. The CDR3 nucleotides read TGTGCCAGCAGACCTCATCAGACAGGGGGCAAAGACTACGAGCAGTACTTC.

This clone was seen a single time. J is TRBJ2-5 and V is TRBV6-6, with 10 bases identical to TRBD1. The CDR3 covers 15 residues. With 2 bases clipped from V and 4 bases from J, the junction kept 4 bases outside the gene matches. Looked up from germline, CDR1 is MNHNY and CDR2 is SVGAGI (reference sequence). CDR3 in amino acids: CASSYPGQGGETQYF. CDR3 coding DNA: TGTGCCAGCAGTTACCCAGGACAGGGGGGAGAGACCCAGTACTTC.

V is TRBV18 and J is TRBJ2-7, with D perhaps TRBD2 (5 bases). Deletions cut 3 bases from V and 2 bases from J, with 17 bases between. The CDR3 is 16 amino acids. Germline loops: CDR1 KGHSH, CDR2 LQKENI. CDR3 sequence reads: CASSPPTAAGPYEQYF. The CDR3 coding sequence is TGTGCCAGCTCACCCCCTACTGCCGCGGGCCCCTACGAGCAGTACTTC.

This clone was recorded only once. The chain has TRBV7-3 and TRBJ2-3; tentative D call: TRBD1 (6 bases). V dropped 3 bases and J dropped 0 bases, with 10 bases sitting between them. CDR3 length: 15 residues. The germline gives CDR1 SGHTA, CDR2 FQGTGA. CDR3 protein: CASSLTGVSTDTQYF. The CDR3 DNA sequence: TGTGCCAGCAGCTTGACAGGAGTTAGCACAGATACGCAGTATTTT.

V is TRBV6-2 or TRBV6-3 and J is TRBJ2-7; possibly TRBD1 for D (5 bases). V was clipped by 4 bases and J by 5 bases, with 15 bases between them. In germline, CDR1 is MNHEY, CDR2 SVGEGT. The CDR3 has 14 residues. The CDR3 reads CASSLQALGNEQYF. The CDR3 nucleotides read TGTGCCAGCAGTTTACAGGCTCTAGGGAACGAGCAGTACTTC.

This clone has just a few counts. The genes are TRBV7-9 and TRBJ2-1; 9 bases fit TRBD2. This CDR3 comprises 14 residues. J was trimmed by 9 bases and V by 5 bases; bases with no gene match: 8. Germline assignment: CDR1 SEHNR and CDR2 FQNEAQ (reference sequence). The DNA for the CDR3 is TGTGCCAGCAGCCTTAGCGGGAGAACCGGTGAGCAGTTCTTC. The encoded protein is CASSLSGRTGEQFF.

On this clone itself: A much larger clonotype is one base distant, so this may be a read error. Other nucleotide sequences in the sample specify the same CDR3. The rearrangement links TRBV18 to TRBJ1-1; the D gene is possibly TRBD1 (6 bases). The V and J ends lost 3 bases and 3 bases respectively, with 8 bases between them. The CDR3 has 13 amino acids. CDR1 is KGHSH, CDR2 LQKENI, per germline. The CDR3 here is CASSPAGDTEAFF. In DNA, the CDR3 is TGTGCCAGCTCACCGGCAGGGGACACTGAAGCTTTCTTT.

This rearrangement joins TRBV5-4 to TRBJ2-7; D is unresolved. Trimming stripped 2 bases from V and 5 bases from J, with 11 bases between. CDR3 size: 13 residues. The germline V gene encodes CDR1 SGHNT and CDR2 YYREEE (reference sequence). Here the CDR3 reads CASSFPNFDEQYF. The DNA of the CDR3 is TGTGCCAGCAGCTTCCCTAATTTCGACGAGCAGTACTTC.

The chain joins TRBV7-8 to TRBJ2-3; D is undetermined. Trimming removed 5 bases from V and 4 bases from J, with 7 bases in between. This CDR3 has 12 amino acids. Germline loops: CDR1 SGHVS, CDR2 FQNEAQ. The CDR3, as DNA: TGTGCCAGCAGCCGTTATGCAGATACGCAGTATTTT. Its protein product is CASSRYADTQYF.

The rearrangement joins TRBV29-1 to TRBJ2-1, with D perhaps TRBD2 (5 bases). The germline gives CDR1 SQVTM, CDR2 ANQGSEA. The CDR3 covers 15 residues. Trimming removed 6 bases at V and 1 base at J, with 16 bases between. The CDR3 sequence is CSVALRTLSYNEQFF. CDR3 DNA: TGCAGCGTGGCATTGAGGACTTTGTCCTACAATGAGCAGTTCTTC.

The chain couples TRBV5-1 to TRBJ1-4, with 9 positions matching TRBD1. Trimming cost V 4 bases and J 10 bases; bases outside gene matches: 11. CDR3 length: 15 amino acids. Germline CDR1 SGHRS, CDR2 YFSETQ. CDR3 amino acids: CASSMGQGEVGKLFF. Written as DNA, the CDR3 is TGCGCCAGCAGCATGGGACAGGGAGAGGTGGGAAAACTGTTTTTT.

This chain joins TRBV27 and TRBJ2-1; D perhaps matches TRBD2 (5 bases). The CDR3 totals 12 residues. Deletions cut 6 bases from V and 4 bases from J, with 7 bases between. Germline CDR1 is MNHEY and CDR2 is SMNVEV (reference sequence). CDR3 bases: TGTGCCAGCAGCGAGCGGTACAATGAGCAGTTCTTC. Translating gives CASSERYNEQFF.

The rearrangement uses TRBV25-1 and TRBJ2-6, with D tentatively TRBD2 (5 bases). Per the germline V gene, CDR1 is MGHDK and CDR2 is SYGVNS. The length of the CDR3 is 13 residues. V dropped 5 bases and J dropped 4 bases, with 6 bases sitting between them. This chain's CDR3 is CASSPGGANVLTF. Written as DNA, the CDR3 is TGTGCCAGCAGTCCGGGGGGGGCCAACGTCCTGACTTTC. The variable domain in full, with the rest retrieved from reference TRBV25-1 and TRBJ2-6, is EADIYQTPRYLVIGTGKKITLECSQTMGHDKMYWYQQDPGMELHLIHYSYGVNSTEKGDLSSESTVSRIRTEHFPLTLESARPSHTSQYLCASSPGGANVLTFGAGSRLTVL.

This clone has a single count. V gene TRBV28 combines with J gene TRBJ1-5; D might be TRBD1 (6 bases). Germline assignment: CDR1 MDHEN and CDR2 SYDVKM. The CDR3 runs 17 residues. Trimming pared 2 bases from V and 6 bases from J, leaving 20 bases between. DNA of the CDR3: TGTGCCAGCAGTTTAGGGAGGGGGGCCGACTGGACTCAGCCCCAGCATTTT. It encodes CASSLGRGADWTQPQHF.